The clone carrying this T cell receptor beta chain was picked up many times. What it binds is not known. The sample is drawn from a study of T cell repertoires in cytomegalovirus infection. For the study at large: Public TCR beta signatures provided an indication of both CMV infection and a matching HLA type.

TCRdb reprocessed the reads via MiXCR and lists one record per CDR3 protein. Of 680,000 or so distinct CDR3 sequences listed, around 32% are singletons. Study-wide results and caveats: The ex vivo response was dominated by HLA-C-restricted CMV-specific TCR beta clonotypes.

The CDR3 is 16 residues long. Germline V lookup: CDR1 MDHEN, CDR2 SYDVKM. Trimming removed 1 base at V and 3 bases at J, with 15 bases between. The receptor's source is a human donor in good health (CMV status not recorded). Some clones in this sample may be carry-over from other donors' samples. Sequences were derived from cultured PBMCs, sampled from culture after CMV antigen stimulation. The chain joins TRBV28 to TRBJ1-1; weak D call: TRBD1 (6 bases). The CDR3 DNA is TGTGCCAGCAGTTTATCACCGGGACACACCTACACTGAAGCTTTCTTT. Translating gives CASSLSPGHTYTEAFF.